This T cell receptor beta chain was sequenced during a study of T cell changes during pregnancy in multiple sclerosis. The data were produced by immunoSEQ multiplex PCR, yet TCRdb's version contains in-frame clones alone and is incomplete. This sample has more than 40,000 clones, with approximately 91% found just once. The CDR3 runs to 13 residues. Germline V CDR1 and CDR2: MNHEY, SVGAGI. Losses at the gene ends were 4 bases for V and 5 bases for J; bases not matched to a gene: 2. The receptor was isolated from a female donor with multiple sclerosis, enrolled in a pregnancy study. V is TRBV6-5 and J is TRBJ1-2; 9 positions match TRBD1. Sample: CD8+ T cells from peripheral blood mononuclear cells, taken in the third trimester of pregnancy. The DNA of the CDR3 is TGTGCCAGCAGTTTACAGGGGGCTTATGGCTACACCTTC. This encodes CASSLQGAYGYTF.